A selection of T cell receptor beta chains follows, all from one sample in a study of Tregs in tolerant kidney transplant recipients. What these receptors recognize is not known. Sequencing used immunoSEQ multiplex PCR; TCRdb keeps in-frame clones, though not all of them. The sample yields thousands of clones, about half seen once. The sequenced material came from CD4+ T cells from blood cultured with allogeneic cells. The receptors were gathered from a human donor in good health. Both conserved end residues are part of each CDR3. Each record gives: clone size, J gene, V gene, D gene, CDR3 protein, CDR3 DNA. A D gene is named only where the DNA matches it firmly. Clone size is stated in some rows and not others, as once, few, many or a class when expanded.

size: few
J: TRBJ2-2
V: TRBV5-4
D: -
CDR3: CASSLGLVGNTGELFF
DNA: TGTGCCAGCAGCTTGGGGCTAGTCGGGAACACCGGGGAGCTGTTTTTT

size: -
J: TRBJ2-6
V: TRBV30
D: -
CDR3: CAWSKGSSGANVLTF
DNA: TGTGCCTGGAGTAAGGGCAGCTCTGGGGCCAACGTCCTGACTTTC

size: few
J: TRBJ2-5
V: TRBV15
D: -
CDR3: CATSRTLVETQYF
DNA: TGTGCCACCAGCAGGACGTTGGTGGAGACCCAGTACTTC

size: medium-sized
J: TRBJ2-5
V: TRBV7-6
D: -
CDR3: CASSQPPTYQYF
DNA: TGTGCCAGCAGTCAACCACCCACGTACCAGTACTTC

size: many
J: TRBJ1-3
V: TRBV20-1
D: -
CDR3: CSVETGNTIYF
DNA: TGCAGTGTAGAGACAGGAAACACCATATATTTT

size: -
J: TRBJ2-2
V: TRBV29-1
D: -
CDR3: CSVGRQRGTGELFF
DNA: TGCAGCGTTGGAAGACAGCGAGGGACCGGGGAGCTGTTTTTT

size: few
J: TRBJ2-3
V: TRBV20-1
D: -
CDR3: CSAHYLDTQYF
DNA: TGCAGTGCTCACTATTTAGATACGCAGTATTTT

size: -
J: TRBJ2-3
V: TRBV5-8
D: -
CDR3: CASSLFLRTGTDTQYF
DNA: TGTGCCAGCAGCTTGTTTCTGCGGACGGGCACAGATACGCAGTATTTT

size: -
J: TRBJ2-5
V: TRBV7-7
D: TRBD1
CDR3: CASSTWDRGGEETQYF
DNA: TGTGCCAGCAGCACCTGGGACAGGGGGGGTGAAGAGACCCAGTACTTC

size: -
J: TRBJ2-7
V: TRBV5-8
D: TRBD1
CDR3: CASSGGQGYTYEQYF
DNA: TGTGCCAGCAGCGGGGGACAGGGGTATACCTACGAGCAGTACTTC

size: -
J: TRBJ1-2
V: TRBV6-6
D: -
CDR3: CASSYPTGIAFYGYTF
DNA: TGTGCCAGCAGTTACCCCACAGGGATAGCCTTCTATGGCTACACCTTC

size: once
J: TRBJ1-4
V: TRBV9
D: -
CDR3: CASSVAGTPTNEKLFF
DNA: TGTGCCAGCAGCGTAGCCGGGACACCAACTAATGAAAAACTGTTTTTT

size: -
J: TRBJ2-2
V: TRBV2
D: -
CDR3: CASSARLTGELFF
DNA: TGTGCCAGCAGTGCGCGTTTAACCGGGGAGCTGTTTTTT

size: -
J: TRBJ2-5
V: TRBV5-1
D: -
CDR3: CASSLGQGTQYF
DNA: TGCGCCAGCAGCTTGGGTCAGGGGACCCAGTACTTC

size: many
J: TRBJ2-4
V: TRBV19
D: -
CDR3: CASSISPRDKNIQYF
DNA: TGTGCCAGTAGTATCTCCCCTAGAGATAAAAACATTCAGTACTTC

size: -
J: TRBJ2-1
V: TRBV15
D: -
CDR3: CATSRALGRGTYNEQFF
DNA: TGTGCCACCAGCAGAGCCCTGGGGCGGGGAACCTACAATGAGCAGTTCTTC

size: -
J: TRBJ2-1
V: TRBV5-4
D: -
CDR3: CASTHQGAPGIAEQFF
DNA: TGTGCCAGCACCCACCAAGGGGCCCCGGGAATAGCGGAGCAGTTCTTC

size: medium-sized
J: TRBJ2-6
V: TRBV30
D: TRBD2
CDR3: CAWSGTSGGPTSGANVLTF
DNA: TGTGCCTGGAGTGGGACTAGCGGGGGGCCCACCTCTGGGGCCAACGTCCTGACTTTC

size: -
J: TRBJ2-2
V: TRBV7-6
D: -
CDR3: CASSLGVARGNTGELFF
DNA: TGTGCCAGCAGCTTAGGAGTCGCGCGGGGCAACACCGGGGAGCTGTTTTTT

size: -
J: TRBJ1-5
V: TRBV4-1
D: TRBD1
CDR3: CASSQGPGRGRNQPQHF
DNA: TGCGCCAGCAGCCAAGGGCCCGGCAGGGGGCGAAATCAGCCCCAGCATTTT

size: -
J: TRBJ2-1
V: TRBV4-1
D: -
CDR3: CASSHLAPYNEQFF
DNA: TGCGCCAGCAGCCACCTAGCGCCCTACAATGAGCAGTTCTTC

size: medium-sized
J: TRBJ2-7
V: TRBV11-3
D: -
CDR3: CASSVRPYEQYF
DNA: TGTGCCAGCAGCGTCAGGCCCTACGAGCAGTACTTC

size: -
J: TRBJ1-2
V: TRBV11-3
D: TRBD1
CDR3: CASSLDGTDYGYTF
DNA: TGTGCCAGCAGCTTAGACGGGACAGACTATGGCTACACCTTC

size: few
J: TRBJ2-7
V: TRBV2
D: -
CDR3: CASSDVSGAGEQYF
DNA: TGTGCCAGCAGTGACGTTTCAGGGGCAGGCGAGCAGTACTTC

size: few
J: TRBJ1-6
V: TRBV7-9
D: -
CDR3: CASGAGGHNSPLHF
DNA: TGTGCCAGCGGGGCCGGGGGCCATAATTCACCCCTCCACTTT

size: few
J: TRBJ1-1
V: TRBV5-1
D: -
CDR3: CASSLGTVNTEAFF
DNA: TGCGCCAGCAGCTTGGGGACAGTAAACACTGAAGCTTTCTTT

size: -
J: TRBJ2-7
V: TRBV19
D: TRBD2
CDR3: CASSRLAGGLYEQYF
DNA: TGTGCCAGTAGCCGTCTAGCGGGGGGGCTATACGAGCAGTACTTC

size: -
J: TRBJ1-2
V: TRBV21-1
D: -
CDR3: CASSYEGTNYGYTF
DNA: TGTGCCAGCAGTTATGAGGGAACTAACTATGGCTACACCTTC

size: few
J: TRBJ2-4
V: TRBV7-3
D: TRBD1
CDR3: CASTHTGTGTHWAKNIQYF
DNA: TGTGCCAGCACCCATACCGGGACAGGGACCCATTGGGCCAAAAACATTCAGTACTTC

size: few
J: TRBJ1-3
V: TRBV10-3
D: -
CDR3: CATTDGRTGNTIYF
DNA: TGTGCCACCACTGACGGCCGCACTGGAAACACCATATATTTT

size: few
J: TRBJ2-3
V: TRBV7-9
D: -
CDR3: CASSLQSTDTQYF
DNA: TGTGCCAGCAGCCTCCAGAGCACAGATACGCAGTATTTT

size: -
J: TRBJ2-1
V: TRBV4-2
D: -
CDR3: CASSQGPRGADYEQFF
DNA: TGTGCCAGCAGCCAAGGGCCGAGAGGGGCGGATTATGAGCAGTTCTTC

size: few
J: TRBJ2-5
V: TRBV20-1
D: -
CDR3: CSARDWETQYF
DNA: TGCAGTGCTAGAGACTGGGAGACCCAGTACTTC

size: -
J: TRBJ1-2
V: TRBV28
D: -
CDR3: CASSPLHGTHGRSYTF
DNA: TGTGCCAGCAGCCCACTCCACGGGACCCACGGGCGGAGCTACACCTTC

size: medium-sized
J: TRBJ1-6
V: TRBV30
D: -
CDR3: CAWSEGHNSPLHF
DNA: TGTGCCTGGAGTGAGGGGCATAATTCACCCCTCCACTTT

size: few
J: TRBJ2-3
V: TRBV11-2
D: -
CDR3: CASSLDQRPGTLSPWTQYF
DNA: TGTGCCAGCAGCTTAGATCAAAGACCCGGGACCCTCTCACCGTGGACGCAGTATTTT

size: -
J: TRBJ2-5
V: TRBV5-1
D: TRBD1
CDR3: CASSSTDRAPGTQYF
DNA: TGCGCCAGCAGCTCCACCGACAGGGCCCCTGGGACCCAGTACTTC

size: -
J: TRBJ2-7
V: TRBV6-1
D: TRBD1
CDR3: CASRAGTGAYEQYF
DNA: TGTGCCAGCAGGGCCGGGACAGGGGCCTACGAGCAGTACTTC

size: few
J: TRBJ2-3
V: TRBV4-1
D: TRBD2
CDR3: CASSQDGLAGGYTDTQYF
DNA: TGCGCCAGCAGCCAGGACGGACTAGCGGGGGGGTACACAGATACGCAGTATTTT

size: -
J: TRBJ1-1
V: TRBV7-9
D: -
CDR3: CASSLSGGREAFF
DNA: TGTGCCAGCAGCTTATCTGGCGGCCGCGAAGCTTTCTTT

size: once
J: TRBJ1-1
V: TRBV25-1
D: TRBD1
CDR3: CASSSPGGRWAEAFF
DNA: TGTGCCAGCAGTTCACCAGGGGGTAGGTGGGCTGAAGCTTTCTTT

size: -
J: TRBJ2-7
V: TRBV11-3
D: TRBD2
CDR3: CASSYLAGGFYEQYF
DNA: TGTGCCAGCAGCTATCTAGCGGGGGGTTTCTACGAGCAGTACTTC

size: few
J: TRBJ2-7
V: TRBV6-6
D: TRBD2
CDR3: CASSRGLAGHEQYF
DNA: TGTGCCAGCAGTCGCGGACTAGCGGGGCACGAGCAGTACTTC

size: -
J: TRBJ2-5
V: TRBV28
D: TRBD2
CDR3: CASSLSTSGSTQYF
DNA: TGTGCCAGCAGTTTATCAACTAGCGGGAGTACCCAGTACTTC

size: medium-sized
J: TRBJ1-2
V: TRBV7-6
D: TRBD1
CDR3: CASSNRDRMNGYTF
DNA: TGTGCCAGCAGCAACCGGGACAGGATGAATGGCTACACCTTC

size: medium-sized
J: TRBJ2-7
V: TRBV18
D: TRBD2
CDR3: CASSLTSGYEQYF
DNA: TGTGCCAGCTCACTGACTAGCGGCTACGAGCAGTACTTC

size: -
J: TRBJ2-7
V: TRBV4-1
D: -
CDR3: CASSQVRQPEQYF
DNA: TGTGCCAGCAGCCAGGTTAGGCAGCCCGAGCAGTACTTC

size: -
J: TRBJ2-1
V: TRBV7-9
D: TRBD1
CDR3: CASRSTGGASYNEQFF
DNA: TGTGCCAGCAGATCGACAGGGGGCGCGTCCTACAATGAGCAGTTCTTC

size: few
J: TRBJ2-3
V: TRBV18
D: -
CDR3: CASSPPTVTDTQYF
DNA: TGTGCCAGCTCACCACCGACAGTAACAGATACGCAGTATTTT

size: -
J: TRBJ1-5
V: TRBV11-2
D: -
CDR3: CASSLGSGRVNQPQHF
DNA: TGTGCCAGCAGCTTAGGATCGGGCAGGGTCAATCAGCCCCAGCATTTT

size: -
J: TRBJ1-2
V: TRBV7-2
D: -
CDR3: CASSWDTRTRGYTF
DNA: TGTGCCAGCAGCTGGGACACCAGAACTAGGGGCTACACCTTC

size: -
J: TRBJ1-4
V: TRBV11-2
D: -
CDR3: CASSSRGTGLTLNEKLFF
DNA: TGTGCCAGCAGCTCCCGAGGGACGGGCCTCACCCTTAATGAAAAACTGTTTTTT

size: -
J: TRBJ2-2
V: TRBV5-1
D: TRBD1
CDR3: CASSPRDSSNTGELFF
DNA: TGCGCCAGCAGCCCCCGGGACAGTTCGAACACCGGGGAGCTGTTTTTT

size: few
J: TRBJ2-5
V: TRBV29-1
D: -
CDR3: CSVSGKRETQYF
DNA: TGCAGCGTTTCAGGGAAGCGAGAGACCCAGTACTTC

size: few
J: TRBJ2-2
V: TRBV15
D: TRBD2
CDR3: CAARRAGVHTGELFF
DNA: TGTGCCGCCCGGCGAGCGGGAGTACACACCGGGGAGCTGTTTTTT

size: -
J: TRBJ2-7
V: TRBV7-2
D: -
CDR3: CASSLIWGPTYEQYF
DNA: TGTGCCAGCAGCTTAATTTGGGGGCCTACCTACGAGCAGTACTTC

size: -
J: TRBJ1-1
V: TRBV7-9
D: -
CDR3: CASSSYRIRWSTEAFF
DNA: TGTGCCAGCAGCAGTTACAGAATACGATGGAGCACTGAAGCTTTCTTT

size: few
J: TRBJ2-2
V: TRBV4-3
D: TRBD1
CDR3: CASARGLAGELFF
DNA: TGCGCCAGCGCCAGGGGGTTAGCCGGGGAGCTGTTTTTT

size: medium-sized
J: TRBJ1-2
V: TRBV6-5
D: -
CDR3: CASSRSTLYGYTF
DNA: TGTGCCAGCAGCCGTAGCACTCTCTATGGCTACACCTTC

size: -
J: TRBJ2-3
V: TRBV10-3
D: TRBD1
CDR3: CAARTGMQDTQYF
DNA: TGTGCCGCGAGGACAGGGATGCAAGATACGCAGTATTTT